This passage covers 5 T cell receptor beta chains from one sample sequenced in a study of blood T cells in healthy people across ages. Combining a sample-barcoded 5' primer with a J-beta primer mix, a second PCR ran for roughly 6 to 11 cycles. MiXCR, run by TCRdb on the 5' RACE reads, gives a single entry per CDR3 protein. Of 750,000 to 950,000 distinct CDR3 sequences listed, 20% to 30% were seen once; the top ten hold about 3%. In addition, the sample was reused for a study of T cells of mothers and their children.

Sequencing was done on a sample of blood. Every receptor here comes from a boy younger than 18 in good health.

Written as DNA, the CDR3 is TGTGCCAGCTCACCAATAGGCCCCCGGGTCAGAGATAATTCACCCCTCCACTTT. Translating it yields CASSPIGPRVRDNSPLHF. J is TRBJ1-6 and V is TRBV18; D ambiguous. Germline V gene sequence: CDR1 KGHSH, CDR2 LQKENI. The CDR3 spans 18 residues. The germline V and J ends were trimmed by 2 bases and 5 bases, with 19 bases remaining between them.

J is TRBJ2-2 and V is TRBV29-1; D remains ambiguous. The CDR3 spans 10 residues. V shed 6 bases and J shed 6 bases, with 5 bases lying between them. Germline V lookup: CDR1 SQVTM, CDR2 ANQGSEA. CDR3 protein: CSVNAGELFF. CDR3 in DNA: TGCAGCGTAAATGCCGGGGAGCTGTTTTTT.

This clonotype was found a few times. The chain uses TRBV12-5 and TRBJ2-1, with a weak D call TRBD1 (6 bases). Germline CDR1 LGHNT, CDR2 FRNRAP. CDR3 length equals 14 residues. Deletions cut 5 bases from V and 3 bases from J, with 11 bases between. For the CDR3, the DNA is TGTGCTAGTGGTACGGACAGCTTCTACAATGAGCAGTTCTTC. Protein: CASGTDSFYNEQFF.

This clonotype was counted only a few times. This chain joins TRBV5-1 and TRBJ1-4; 7 positions match TRBD1. The CDR3 is made up of 17 amino acids. V shed 5 bases, J shed 0 bases, and the junction held 10 bases outside the gene matches. Germline values: CDR1 SGHRS, CDR2 YFSETQ. The CDR3 region is CASRRDSSIATNEKLFF. CDR3 in DNA: TGCGCCAGCAGAAGGGACAGCAGCATCGCAACTAATGAAAAACTGTTTTTT. The entire variable domain, with the rest obtained from reference TRBV5-1 and TRBJ1-4, is as follows: KAGVTQTPRYLIKTRGQQVTLSCSPISGHRSVSWYQQTPGQGLQFLFEYFSETQRNKGNFPGRFSGRQFSNSRSEMNVSTLELGDSALYLCASRRDSSIATNEKLFFGSGTQLSVL.

Remarks on this clonotype: At one boundary the junction diverges from the germline segment, which might be a read error. The chain recombines TRBV20-1 with TRBJ1-4, with D tentatively TRBD1 (5 bases). The CDR3 totals 13 residues. The germline V gene has CDR1 DFQATT and CDR2 SNEGSKA (reference sequence). The CDR3 DNA is TGCTGTGCTAGAGACAGAACTAATGAAAAACTGTTTTTT. This gives the protein CCARDRTNEKLFF.